This paragraph reports one TCR beta chain. This sample is part of a study of blood T cell repertoires in COVID-19. Data came from immunoSEQ multiplex PCR; TCRdb stores just in-frame clones and leaves some out. Of 280,000 or so clones listed, around 88% are singletons. V dropped 4 bases and J dropped 5; count of bases not matched to a gene: 19. The CDR3 extends over 19 amino acids. CDR1 and CDR2 from the germline V gene are SQVTM and ANQGSEA. V and J are TRBV29-1 and TRBJ2-1; 11 bases line up with TRBD2. This sequence originates from a woman aged 40 to 50 who had recovered from COVID-19. The sequencing sample was made of PBMCs or T cells enriched from blood (not recorded which). CDR3 bases: TGCAGCGTTGTGTTTTTTTTGACTAGCGGGATCTTTGGCAACAATGAGCAGTTCTTC. Protein sequence: CSVVFFLTSGIFGNNEQFF.